The clone carrying this T cell receptor (beta chain) was seen at least ten times. Its antigen is undetermined. Hyperthyroidism in the patients, aged 18 to 65, was newly diagnosed and under 2 months in duration. Lactation, pregnancy, other autoimmune disease or uncontrolled infection led to exclusion of patients. Germline trimming cut 2 bases from V and 7 bases from J; bases unmatched to any gene: 2. This CDR3 has 12 amino acids. CDR1 and CDR2 (germline): MDHEN, SYDVKM. The entry originates in a study of T cells in Graves' hyperthyroidism and ophthalmopathy. Study results and caveats: Ophthalmopathy was model-predicted a median around seven months pre-onset. A model using 13 V-J features told ophthalmopathy apart from stable hyperthyroidism.

Researchers took RNA transcripts and amplified the TCR beta CDR3 regions from them. Primed by the HTBI set, a first-round RT-PCR was run on the TCR CDR3. TCRdb itself ran the multiplex PCR reads through MiXCR, one entry per CDR3 protein. Among about 700,000 distinct CDR3 sequences listed, 14% were seen once. The source is a woman aged 18-29 years with Graves' hyperthyroidism. The sequenced sample was blood. The gene calls are TRBV28 and TRBJ2-7, with 7 positions matching TRBD2. CDR3 amino acids: CASSLIAGEQYF. CDR3 DNA: TGTGCCAGCAGTTTAATAGCGGGTGAGCAGTACTTC. Supplemented by reference TRBV28 and TRBJ2-7, the full variable domain reads DVKVTQSSRYLVKRTGEKVFLECVQDMDHENMFWYRQDPGLGLRLIYFSYDVKMKEKGDIPEGYSVSREKKERFSLILESASTNQTSMYLCASSLIAGEQYFGPGTRLTVT.